The 20 T cell receptor beta chains below were found in one sample sequenced in a study of T-cell reconstitution after alpha-beta-depleted transplantation in children. For TCRbeta, the library was prepared with unique molecular identifiers. MiXCR, applied by TCRdb to the PCR reads, yields one record per CDR3 protein. This repertoire shows more than 500,000 distinct CDR3 sequences, about an eighth found once; its top ten account for about 15%. Sequenced material: PBMCs, mostly from graft donor cells, taken 180 days after TCRalphabeta/CD19-depleted stem cell transplant. The receptors shown here come from a female patient aged 2-10 years who had a stem cell transplant for aplastic anemia, so the T cells may come from the graft donor.

This clonotype was recorded many times. The chain recombines TRBV7-9 with TRBJ2-3, with D possibly matching TRBD2 (6 bases). CDR3 length equals 15 residues. Germline V gives CDR1 SEHNR, CDR2 FQNEAQ (reference sequence). Between the trimmed V and J ends, which lost 3 bases and 0 bases, there was a span of 10 bases. The CDR3 DNA sequence: TGTGCCAGCAGCTTTAGCGGTCCCAGCACAGATACGCAGTATTTT. Amino acid sequence: CASSFSGPSTDTQYF.

The sample holds many counts of this clonotype. The rearrangement uses TRBV12-3 or TRBV12-4 and TRBJ2-1; 8 positions match TRBD2. After removal of 4 bases from V and 7 bases from J, the junction contained 6 bases not matched to a gene. The length of the CDR3 is 14 residues. The CDR3 here is CASSSGTRRNEQFF. The CDR3 DNA sequence: TGTGCCAGCAGTTCCGGGACTAGGAGAAATGAGCAGTTCTTC.

This clonotype appeared a few times. The chain is built from TRBV6-5 and TRBJ2-1, with TRBD2 identical over 11 bases. The CDR3 runs 18 residues. J gave up 0 bases and V 0 bases, and 4 bases lay outside the gene matches. Germline CDR1 MNHEY, CDR2 SVGAGI. DNA for the CDR3: TGTGCCAGCAGTTACTCGCCGACTAGCGGGAACTCCTACAATGAGCAGTTCTTC. Protein sequence: CASSYSPTSGNSYNEQFF.

This clonotype appeared a few times. The V gene is TRBV3-1, the J gene TRBJ2-7; maybe TRBD1 (6 bases). Germline values: CDR1 LGHDT, CDR2 YNNKEL (reference sequence). The V and J ends lost 4 bases and 3 bases respectively, with 16 bases between them. The CDR3 extends over 15 amino acids. The CDR3 nucleotides are TGTGCCAGCAGCCCAAGGACAGTCGGTGTCTACGAGCAGTACGTC. Amino acids: CASSPRTVGVYEQYV.

V and J are TRBV18 and TRBJ2-5; D is undetermined. CDR1 and CDR2 (germline): KGHSH, LQKENI. Between the trimmed V and J ends, which lost 3 bases and 6 bases, there was a span of 11 bases. The CDR3 extends over 13 amino acids. Written as DNA, the CDR3 is TGTGCCAGCTCACCCTATAATCTGAAGACCCAGTACTTC. Its translation is CASSPYNLKTQYF.

The chain joins TRBV9 to TRBJ2-2; the match to TRBD2 covers 7 bases. This CDR3 contains 17 residues. Germline CDR1 reads SGDLS; CDR2 reads YYNGEE. V dropped 0 bases and J dropped 2; count of bases not matched to a gene: 7. DNA of the CDR3: TGTGCCAGCAGCGTAGCTACGCGGGAGAGAAACACCGGGGAGCTGTTTTTT. Translated: CASSVATRERNTGELFF.

The CDR3 is CASSATEQFF. In DNA form, the CDR3 reads TGTGCCAGCAGTGCGACTGAGCAGTTCTTC. V is TRBV6-1 and J is TRBJ2-1, with D unclear. The germline V and J ends were trimmed by 4 bases and 9 bases, with 4 bases remaining between them. The CDR3 length is 10 residues. Germline lookup yields CDR1 MNHNS and CDR2 SASEGT.

This clonotype showed up just a few times. V gene TRBV20-1 combines with J gene TRBJ2-7; tentatively, D is TRBD1 or TRBD2 (6 bases each). The CDR3 length is 14 residues. Germline V gives CDR1 DFQATT, CDR2 SNEGSKA (reference sequence). V gave up 0 bases and J gave up 4 bases, with 13 bases separating them. This CDR3 reads CSARDRGVAYEQYF. CDR3 sequence (DNA): TGCAGTGCTAGAGATAGGGGGGTAGCGTACGAGCAGTACTTC.

This clonotype was picked up many times. The gene calls are TRBV10-3 and TRBJ2-7, with TRBD2 matching over 10 bases. The V gene end was trimmed by 3 bases and the J gene end by 0 bases; junction bases not matched to a gene: 5. Germline CDR1 is ENHRY and CDR2 is SYGVKD. The CDR3 has 16 residues. CDR3 region: CAISEGLAVLSYEQYV. The CDR3 bases are TGTGCCATCAGTGAAGGACTAGCGGTACTCTCCTACGAGCAGTACGTC.

Comment on this clonotype: Just one base apart from a much larger clone, this may be a read error. The CDR3 carries no conserved terminal phenylalanine or tryptophan, so it likely arises from a read error. The rearrangement links TRBV29-1 to TRBJ2-7; 8 positions agree with TRBD1. Germline CDR1 reads SQVTM; CDR2 reads ANQGSEA. This CDR3 comprises 12 residues. J was trimmed by 4 bases and V by 8 bases; bases with no gene match: 7. In DNA, the CDR3 is TGCAGCACACAGACAGGGGCATACGAGCAGTACTTA. Protein product: CSTQTGAYEQYL.

At least ten counts were recorded for this clonotype. J is TRBJ2-1 and V is TRBV5-1, with 7 bases matching TRBD2. Trimming removed 7 bases from V and 6 bases from J; junction bases left unmatched: 7. The CDR3 totals 13 residues. CDR1 SGHRS and CDR2 YFSETQ come from the germline V gene. CDR3 bases: TGCGCCAGCGGTACTAGCGACTTCAATGAGCAGTTCTTC. Amino acids: CASGTSDFNEQFF.

The CDR3 coding sequence is TGTGCCATGGGCTCGGAGAGACTAGCGCCCAGCACAGATACGCAGTATTTT. It translates to CAMGSERLAPSTDTQYF. This sequence joins TRBV5-2 and TRBJ2-3; TRBD2 is the table's D call, not checked against the DNA. TRBV5-2 is tagged as a pseudogene. The CDR3 is 17 amino acids.

CDR3 sequence (DNA): TGTGCCAGCAGTTCGAGTCCCCAGCGGTACAATGAGCAGTTCTTC. Amino acids: CASSSSPQRYNEQFF. This chain connects TRBV28 to TRBJ2-1; D perhaps matches TRBD2 (5 bases). V shed 4 bases and J shed 4 bases, with 14 bases lying between them. This CDR3 contains 15 residues. Germline V lookup: CDR1 MDHEN, CDR2 SYDVKM.

This clonotype has ten or more counts. The rearrangement joins TRBV12-3 or TRBV12-4 to TRBJ2-1; 14 bases fit TRBD2. V was pared by 3 bases and J by 5 bases, with 3 bases of the junction left unmatched. CDR3 length: 16 amino acids. Here the CDR3 DNA reads TGTGCCAGCAGTTTTGGACTAGCGGGAGGTGACAATGAGCAGTTCTTC. It yields the protein CASSFGLAGGDNEQFF.

This clonotype has more than one count but fewer than ten. CDR3 loop: CASSLTSHPRRNEQFF. The DNA of the CDR3 is TGTGCCAGCAGCTTAACTTCCCATCCCAGGAGAAATGAGCAGTTCTTC. The chain has TRBV7-9 and TRBJ2-1; D is undetermined. CDR3 size: 16 residues. V lost 2 bases to trimming and J lost 7 bases, with 18 bases between them. Germline CDR1 and CDR2: SEHNR and FQNEAQ (reference sequence).

The V gene is TRBV10-3, the J gene TRBJ1-2; the D gene is possibly TRBD1 (5 bases). V was clipped by 3 bases and J by 4 bases, with 12 bases between them. The CDR3 is 14 residues long. Germline CDR1 and CDR2: ENHRY and SYGVKD. The CDR3 region is CAISERAGPYGYTF. CDR3 nucleotides: TGTGCCATCAGTGAAAGAGCGGGGCCCTATGGCTACACCTTC.

This chain connects TRBV6-5 to TRBJ2-5; the match to TRBD2 covers 8 bases. The CDR3 has 13 residues. V lost 1 base and J lost 14; bases outside the gene matches: 9. Germline V lookup: CDR1 MNHEY, CDR2 SVGAGI. Written as DNA, the CDR3 is TGTGCCAGCAGTTACTATGCCGGGACTAGATTTTACTTC. Translating gives CASSYYAGTRFYF.

This clonotype was recorded a few times. The CDR3 protein is CASSLGQAGQPQHF. The CDR3 region has the DNA TGTGCCAGCAGTTTAGGACAGGCTGGTCAGCCCCAGCATTTT. The rearrangement uses TRBV27 and TRBJ1-5; 7 positions agree with TRBD1. Germline CDR1 MNHEY, CDR2 SMNVEV (reference sequence). There are 14 residues in the CDR3. After removal of 2 bases from V and 6 bases from J, the junction contained 4 bases not matched to a gene.

This clonotype was detected a few times. The chain has TRBV28 and TRBJ2-7; TRBD2 matches 7 bases. This CDR3 comprises 15 residues. Germline CDR1 MDHEN, CDR2 SYDVKM. V shed 5 bases and J 5 bases; nucleotides not matched to a gene: 12. In nucleotides, the CDR3 is TGTGCCAGCAGTGCCACGAGTGGCGGGAGCCACGAGCAGTACTTC. It is translated as CASSATSGGSHEQYF.

This clonotype showed up just a few times. The chain links TRBV18 to TRBJ1-3; 9 nucleotides line up with TRBD1. This CDR3 comprises 16 residues. After removal of 3 bases from V and 0 bases from J, the junction contained 3 bases not matched to a gene. Germline V gives CDR1 KGHSH, CDR2 LQKENI. CDR3 protein: CASSPRTGDSGNTIYF. The CDR3 bases are TGTGCCAGCTCACCCAGGACAGGGGACTCTGGAAACACCATATATTTT.